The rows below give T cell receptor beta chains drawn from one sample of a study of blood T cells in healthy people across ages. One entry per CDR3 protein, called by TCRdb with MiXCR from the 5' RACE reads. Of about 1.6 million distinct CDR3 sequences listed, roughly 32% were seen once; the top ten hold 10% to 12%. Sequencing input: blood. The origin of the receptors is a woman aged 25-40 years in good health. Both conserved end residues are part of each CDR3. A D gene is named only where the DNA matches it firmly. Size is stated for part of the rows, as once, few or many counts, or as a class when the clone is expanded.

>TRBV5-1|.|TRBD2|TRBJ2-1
TGCGCCAGCAGCGGCGGACTAGCGGGACGGGATGAGCAGTTCTTC
CASSGGLAGRDEQFF
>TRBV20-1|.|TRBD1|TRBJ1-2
TGCAGTGCTCAGACAGGGAGGAGTCATGGCTACACCTTC
CSAQTGRSHGYTF
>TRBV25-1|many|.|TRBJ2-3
TGTGCCAGCAGTGAAGGGCTAGCCGGAGATACGCAGTATTTT
CASSEGLAGDTQYF
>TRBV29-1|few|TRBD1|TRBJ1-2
TGCAGCGTTGAGGGACAGGGGGCTGGCTATGGCTACACCTTC
CSVEGQGAGYGYTF
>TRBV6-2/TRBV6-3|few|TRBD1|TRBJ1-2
TGTGCCAGCAGCCACGGCACAGGGGCTGGCTACACCTTC
CASSHGTGAGYTF
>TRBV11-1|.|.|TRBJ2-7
TGTGCCAGCAGCCTGGACCACAAGCAGTACTTC
CASSLDHKQYF
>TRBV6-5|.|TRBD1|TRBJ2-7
TGTGCCAGCACCGCTGGGGACAGGGGGGACGAGCAGTACTTC
CASTAGDRGDEQYF
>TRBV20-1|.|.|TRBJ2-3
TGCAGTGCTAGAGATTTGCGCGCCACAGATACGCAGTATTTT
CSARDLRATDTQYF
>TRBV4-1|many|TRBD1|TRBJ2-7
TGCGCCAGCAGCCTCCCGGGACAGGGTTCCTACGAGCAGTACTTC
CASSLPGQGSYEQYF
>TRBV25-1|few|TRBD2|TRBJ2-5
TGTGCCAGCGCTCTAGCGGGACACCAAGAGACCCAGTACTTC
CASALAGHQETQYF